This TCR beta chain was sequenced in a study of CD8+ T cells in alopecia areata. Study-wide findings and caveats: With patients, TCR sharing proved less clear than in mice, a difference possibly related to HLA. Relative to normal scalp, lesional scalp, especially alopecia totalis/universalis, showed higher clonality. In scalp samples, resident alphabeta T cells of normal skin are also sequenced.

As concerns this clone: No antigen is known for it.

It was from alopecia areata patients that lesional scalp punch biopsies and peripheral blood were collected. CDR1 is SQVTM and CDR2 is ANQGSEA in the germline V gene. With 6 bases removed from V and 3 bases from J, the gap between germline ends came to 16 bases. The CDR3 has 14 amino acids. RNA, once extracted, was reverse transcribed into cDNA for use as the sequencing template. Data came from immunoSEQ multiplex PCR; TCRdb stores just in-frame clones and leaves some out. The repertoire has several thousand clones, approximately 67% of them found once; the top ten carry roughly an eighth. This sample comprised skin, obtained at week 0. This TCR derives from a human donor with alopecia areata. The chain carries TRBV29-1 and TRBJ2-3; tentatively, D is TRBD1 (6 bases). As DNA, the CDR3 is TGCAGCGTCGAAAAGGGTAGGGGGACAGATACGCAGTATTTT. Protein product: CSVEKGRGTDTQYF.